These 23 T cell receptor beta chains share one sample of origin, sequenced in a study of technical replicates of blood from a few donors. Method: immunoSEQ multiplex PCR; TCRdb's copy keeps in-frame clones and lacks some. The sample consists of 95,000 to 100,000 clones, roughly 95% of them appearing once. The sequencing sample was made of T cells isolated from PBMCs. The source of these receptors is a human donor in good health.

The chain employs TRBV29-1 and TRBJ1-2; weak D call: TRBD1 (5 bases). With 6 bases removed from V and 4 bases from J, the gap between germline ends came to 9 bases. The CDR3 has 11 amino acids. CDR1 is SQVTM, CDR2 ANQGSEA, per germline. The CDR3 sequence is CSVPGIYGYTF. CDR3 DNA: TGCAGCGTCCCAGGGATCTATGGCTACACCTTC.

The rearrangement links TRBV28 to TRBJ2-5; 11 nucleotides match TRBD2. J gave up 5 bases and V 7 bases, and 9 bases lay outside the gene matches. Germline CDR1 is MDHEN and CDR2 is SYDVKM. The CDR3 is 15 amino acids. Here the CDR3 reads CASNGALAGVETQYF. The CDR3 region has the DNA TGTGCCAGCAACGGTGCACTAGCGGGAGTCGAGACCCAGTACTTC.

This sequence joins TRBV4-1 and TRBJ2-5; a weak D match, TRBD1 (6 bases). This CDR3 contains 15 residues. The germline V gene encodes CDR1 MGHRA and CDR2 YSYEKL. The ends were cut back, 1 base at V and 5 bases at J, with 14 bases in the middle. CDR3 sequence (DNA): TGCGCCAGCAGCCAAGCGACAGGCCCCTCGGAGACCCAGTACTTC. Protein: CASSQATGPSETQYF.

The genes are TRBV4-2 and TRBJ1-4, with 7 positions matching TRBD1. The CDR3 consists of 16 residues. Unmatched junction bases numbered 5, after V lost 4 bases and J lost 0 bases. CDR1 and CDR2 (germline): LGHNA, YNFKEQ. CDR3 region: CASSPDRKTTNEKLFF. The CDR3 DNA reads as TGTGCCAGCAGCCCGGACAGGAAGACAACTAATGAAAAACTGTTTTTT.

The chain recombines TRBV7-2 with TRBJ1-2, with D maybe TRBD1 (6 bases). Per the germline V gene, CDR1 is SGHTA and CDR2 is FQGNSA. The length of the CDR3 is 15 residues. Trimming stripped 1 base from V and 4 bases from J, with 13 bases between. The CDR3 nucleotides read TGTGCCAGCAGCTTAGAAGTGGACAGCGTCTATGGCTACACCTTC. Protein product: CASSLEVDSVYGYTF.

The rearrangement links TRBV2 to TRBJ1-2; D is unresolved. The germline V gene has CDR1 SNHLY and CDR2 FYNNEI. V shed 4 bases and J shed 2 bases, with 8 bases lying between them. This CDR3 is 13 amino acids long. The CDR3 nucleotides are TGTGCCAGCAGTGTAGCACAGAACTATGGCTACACCTTC. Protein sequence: CASSVAQNYGYTF.

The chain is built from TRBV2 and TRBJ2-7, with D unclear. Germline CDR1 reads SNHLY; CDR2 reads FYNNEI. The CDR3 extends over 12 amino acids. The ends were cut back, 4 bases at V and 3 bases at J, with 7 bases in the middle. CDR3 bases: TGTGCCAGCAGTGTGGGCAACTACGAGCAGTACTTC. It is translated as CASSVGNYEQYF. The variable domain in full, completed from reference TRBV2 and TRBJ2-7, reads EPEVTQTPSHQVTQMGQEVILRCVPISNHLYFYWYRQILGQKVEFLVSFYNNEISEKSEIFDDQFSVERPDGSNFTLKIRSTKLEDSAMYFCASSVGNYEQYFGPGTRLTVT.

The DNA of the CDR3 is TGTGCCAGCAGCTTAGTTGTACATCGGGCAAGGGGGACCGGGGAGCTGTTTTTT. Its protein product is CASSLVVHRARGTGELFF. The chain recombines TRBV13 with TRBJ2-2; D might be TRBD1 (6 bases). From germline, CDR1 is PRHDT and CDR2 FYEKMQ (reference sequence). This CDR3 has 18 amino acids. Trimming took off 1 base at V and 5 bases at J, with 20 bases between the two ends.

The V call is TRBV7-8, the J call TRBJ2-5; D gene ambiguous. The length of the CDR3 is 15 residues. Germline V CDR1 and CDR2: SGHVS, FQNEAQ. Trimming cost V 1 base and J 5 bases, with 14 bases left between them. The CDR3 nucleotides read TGTGCCAGCAGCTTAGAGAACATCAAATGGGAGACCCAGTACTTC. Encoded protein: CASSLENIKWETQYF.

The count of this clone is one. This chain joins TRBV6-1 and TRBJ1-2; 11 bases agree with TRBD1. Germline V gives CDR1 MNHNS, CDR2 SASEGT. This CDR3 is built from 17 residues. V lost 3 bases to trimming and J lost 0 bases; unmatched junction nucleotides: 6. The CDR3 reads CASSDLGQGATNYGYTF. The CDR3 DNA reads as TGTGCCAGCAGTGACCTCGGACAGGGGGCGACTAACTATGGCTACACCTTC.

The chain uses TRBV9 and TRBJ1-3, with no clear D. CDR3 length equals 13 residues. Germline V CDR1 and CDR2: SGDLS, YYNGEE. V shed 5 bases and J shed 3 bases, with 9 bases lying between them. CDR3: CASSKSSGNTIYF. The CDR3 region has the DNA TGTGCCAGCAGTAAAAGTAGTGGAAACACCATATATTTT.

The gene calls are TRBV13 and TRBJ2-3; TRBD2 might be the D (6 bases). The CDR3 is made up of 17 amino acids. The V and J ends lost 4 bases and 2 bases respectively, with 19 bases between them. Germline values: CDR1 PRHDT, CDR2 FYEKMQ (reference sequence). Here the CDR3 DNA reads TGTGCCAGCAGCTACCGCACTTTAGCGGTGGACACAGATACGCAGTATTTT. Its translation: CASSYRTLAVDTDTQYF.

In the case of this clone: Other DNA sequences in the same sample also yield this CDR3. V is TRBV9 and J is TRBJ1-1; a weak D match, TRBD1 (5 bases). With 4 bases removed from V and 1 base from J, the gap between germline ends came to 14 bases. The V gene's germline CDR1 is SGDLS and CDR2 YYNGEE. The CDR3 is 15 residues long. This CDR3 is CASSPGGSRNTEAFF. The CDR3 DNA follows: TGTGCCAGCAGCCCCGGGGGTAGTAGGAACACTGAAGCTTTCTTT.

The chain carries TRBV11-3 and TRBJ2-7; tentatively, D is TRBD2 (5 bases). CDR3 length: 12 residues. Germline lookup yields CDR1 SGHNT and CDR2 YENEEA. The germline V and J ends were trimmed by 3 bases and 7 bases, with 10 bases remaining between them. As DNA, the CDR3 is TGTGCCAGCAGCTTGCTATCGGGGGAGCAGTACTTC. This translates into CASSLLSGEQYF.

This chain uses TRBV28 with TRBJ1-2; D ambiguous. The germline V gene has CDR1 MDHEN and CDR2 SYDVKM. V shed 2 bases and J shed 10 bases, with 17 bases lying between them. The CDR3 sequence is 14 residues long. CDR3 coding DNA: TGTGCCAGCAGTTTAAACGAGGGCCCGAAGGACTACACCTTC. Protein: CASSLNEGPKDYTF.

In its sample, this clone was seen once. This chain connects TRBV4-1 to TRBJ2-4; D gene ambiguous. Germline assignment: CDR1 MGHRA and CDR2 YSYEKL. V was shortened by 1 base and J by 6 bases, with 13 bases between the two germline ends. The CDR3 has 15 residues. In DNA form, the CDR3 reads TGCGCCAGCAGCCAAGTTGCAATACCCGGAAACATTCAGTACTTC. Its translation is CASSQVAIPGNIQYF.

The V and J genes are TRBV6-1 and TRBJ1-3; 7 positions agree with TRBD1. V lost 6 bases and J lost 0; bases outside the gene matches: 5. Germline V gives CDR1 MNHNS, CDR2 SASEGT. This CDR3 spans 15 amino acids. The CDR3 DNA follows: TGTGCCAGCAGAGACAGGGAGAGCTCTGGAAACACCATATATTTT. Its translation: CASRDRESSGNTIYF.

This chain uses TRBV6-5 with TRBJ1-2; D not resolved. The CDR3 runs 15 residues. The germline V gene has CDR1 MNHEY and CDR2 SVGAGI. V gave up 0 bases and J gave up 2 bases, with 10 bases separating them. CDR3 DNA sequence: TGTGCCAGCAGTTACTCGGCAGTCTTAAACTATGGCTACACCTTC. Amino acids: CASSYSAVLNYGYTF.

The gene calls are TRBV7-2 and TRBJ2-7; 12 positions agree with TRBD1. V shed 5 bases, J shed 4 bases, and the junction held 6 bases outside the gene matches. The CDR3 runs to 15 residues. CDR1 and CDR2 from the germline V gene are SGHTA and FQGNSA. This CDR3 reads CASSPGTGGLYEQYF. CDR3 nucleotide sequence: TGTGCCAGCAGCCCCGGGACAGGGGGCTTGTACGAGCAGTACTTC.

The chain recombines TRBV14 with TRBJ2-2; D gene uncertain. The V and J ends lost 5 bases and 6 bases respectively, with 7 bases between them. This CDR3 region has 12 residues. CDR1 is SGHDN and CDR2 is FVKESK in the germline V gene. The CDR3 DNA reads TGTGCCAGCAGCTTTGGGCCCGGGGAGCTGTTTTTT. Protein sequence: CASSFGPGELFF.

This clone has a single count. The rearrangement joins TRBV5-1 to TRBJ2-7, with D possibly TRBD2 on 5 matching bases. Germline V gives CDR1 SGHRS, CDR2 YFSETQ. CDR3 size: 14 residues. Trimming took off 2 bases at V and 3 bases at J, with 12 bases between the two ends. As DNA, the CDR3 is TGCGCCAGCAGCTTAGAGGGCGCCGACTACGAGCAGTACTTC. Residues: CASSLEGADYEQYF.

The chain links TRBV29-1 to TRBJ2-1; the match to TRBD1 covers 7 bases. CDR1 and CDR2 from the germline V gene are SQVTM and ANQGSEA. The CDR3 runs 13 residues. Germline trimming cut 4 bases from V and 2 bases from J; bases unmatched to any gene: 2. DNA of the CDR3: TGCAGCGTTGGCCAGGGGGCCTACAATGAGCAGTTCTTC. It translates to CSVGQGAYNEQFF.

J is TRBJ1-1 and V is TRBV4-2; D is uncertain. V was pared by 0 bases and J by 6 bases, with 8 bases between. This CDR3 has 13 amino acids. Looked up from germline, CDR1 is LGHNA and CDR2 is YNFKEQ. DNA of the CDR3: TGTGCCAGCAGCCAAGATGCCGGAGCTGAAGCTTTCTTT. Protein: CASSQDAGAEAFF.